These 8 T cell receptor beta chains were sequenced from one sample in a study of sequential checkpoint blockade in melanoma. Profiling relied on immunoSEQ multiplex PCR, and the TCRdb table lists in-frame clones only, not all of them. The top ten clones hold around two fifths of a sample with approximately 9,000 clones, around 52% of them seen once. Treatment noted: randomized to nivolumab then ipilimumab (arm A) or the reverse (arm B). The sample consisted of CD8+ T cells sorted from blood (inferred from file names), taken from a patient given nivolumab and ipilimumab in sequence. These receptor sequences come from a human donor with melanoma.

This clone has a handful of counts. The gene calls are TRBV19 and TRBJ1-4; 7 bases are a match to TRBD1. J was trimmed by 5 bases and V by 6 bases; bases with no gene match: 6. The CDR3 consists of 14 residues. Per the germline V gene, CDR1 is LNHDA and CDR2 is SQIVND (reference sequence). The CDR3 coding sequence is TGTGCCAGTAGGGTGGGACAGCGAAATGAAAAACTGTTTTTT. It specifies CASRVGQRNEKLFF.

This chain connects TRBV9 to TRBJ2-7, with TRBD2 matching over 8 bases. The germline V gene encodes CDR1 SGDLS and CDR2 YYNGEE. The CDR3 runs to 15 residues. J gave up 3 bases and V 0 bases, and 5 bases lay outside the gene matches. The CDR3 sequence is CASSVDGTRGYEQYF. For the CDR3, the DNA is TGTGCCAGCAGCGTAGATGGGACTAGGGGCTACGAGCAGTACTTC.

V is TRBV9 and J is TRBJ2-5; D is undetermined. The germline V and J ends were trimmed by 0 bases and 2 bases, with 11 bases remaining between them. This CDR3 contains 15 residues. CDR1 SGDLS and CDR2 YYNGEE come from the germline V gene. The CDR3 loop reads CASSVGGAEQETQYF. Here the CDR3 DNA reads TGTGCCAGCAGCGTAGGTGGAGCCGAACAAGAGACCCAGTACTTC.

By frequency in the sample, this clone is large. V and J are TRBV7-9 and TRBJ1-3; 7 bases map to TRBD1. V was pared by 3 bases and J by 4 bases, with 3 bases of the junction left unmatched. Germline V gene lookup returns CDR1 SEHNR and CDR2 FQNEAQ (reference sequence). This CDR3 spans 14 amino acids. For the CDR3, the DNA is TGTGCCAGCAGCTTGGGGACAGTCGGAAACACCATATATTTT. The encoded protein is CASSLGTVGNTIYF. Using reference TRBV7-9 and TRBJ1-3 for the parts outside the CDR3, the full variable domain is DTGVSQNPRHKITKRGQNVTFRCDPISEHNRLYWYRQTLGQGPEFLTYFQNEAQLEKSRLLSDRFSAERPKGSFSTLEIQRTEQGDSAMYLCASSLGTVGNTIYFGEGSWLTVV.

This clone has only a few counts. This chain links TRBV27 with TRBJ2-1; a possible D gene is TRBD2 (6 bases). CDR1 MNHEY and CDR2 SMNVEV come from the germline V gene (reference sequence). Between the trimmed V and J ends, which lost 4 bases and 1 base, there was a span of 14 bases. The CDR3 loop spans 16 amino acids. The CDR3 here is CASSYSGGSSYNEQFF. Written as DNA, the CDR3 is TGTGCCAGCAGTTACTCCGGGGGTTCATCCTACAATGAGCAGTTCTTC.

This clone has more than one count but fewer than ten. CDR3 in amino acids: CASSYDSFSGNTIYF. In DNA form, the CDR3 reads TGTGCCAGCAGCTATGACTCTTTCTCTGGAAACACCATATATTTT. The chain is built from TRBV7-2 and TRBJ1-3; D is unclear. Looked up from germline, CDR1 is SGHTA and CDR2 is FQGNSA. The CDR3 is 15 residues long. With 4 bases removed from V and 0 bases from J, the gap between germline ends came to 10 bases.

The V and J genes are TRBV6-5 and TRBJ1-4, with a weak D call TRBD1 (6 bases). The CDR3 is 14 residues long. The V and J ends lost 0 bases and 7 bases respectively, with 9 bases between them. Germline V gives CDR1 MNHEY, CDR2 SVGAGI. The chain's CDR3 is CASSYSGAGEKLFF. In nucleotides, the CDR3 is TGTGCCAGCAGTTACTCGGGGGCGGGTGAAAAACTGTTTTTT.

Here the CDR3 reads CASSEAGVLEQYF. The CDR3 DNA is TGTGCCAGCAGTGAAGCCGGGGTACTCGAGCAGTACTTC. The chain combines TRBV6-5 with TRBJ2-7, with D maybe TRBD2 (5 bases). Germline V gene sequence: CDR1 MNHEY, CDR2 SVGAGI. CDR3 length equals 13 residues. V was pared by 5 bases and J by 6 bases, with 14 bases between.